A selection of T cell receptor beta chains follows, all from one sample in a study of blood T cell repertoires in COVID-19. Produced via immunoSEQ multiplex PCR; TCRdb's table is partial and in-frame only. The sample has 87,000 or so clones; around 87% are singletons. The specimen sequenced was peripheral blood. These receptors came from a woman of 80 years or more with acute or convalescent COVID-19. Both conserved end residues are part of each CDR3. D genes are given only for firm matches. Expanded clones get a size class; other rows say once, few or many, or leave the size out.

>TRBV5-1|TRBJ1-1|NA|NA
TGCGCCAGCAGCTTGGAAGTCAGGGGATCTGAAGCTTTCTTT
CASSLEVRGSEAFF
>TRBV10-3|TRBJ1-4|TRBD1|NA
TGTGCCATCAGTGACGGTTCGGACAGGGCTGAAAAACTGTTTTTT
CAISDGSDRAEKLFF
>TRBV4-2|TRBJ1-2|TRBD1|once
TGTGCCAGCAGCCAAGATCCAGGGGGCGAGATCTATGGCTACACCTTC
CASSQDPGGEIYGYTF
>TRBV19|TRBJ1-1|TRBD1|NA
TGTGCCAGTAGTATGGGACCGGGACAGGGGGAATTTGAAGCTTTCTTT
CASSMGPGQGEFEAFF
>TRBV7-9|TRBJ1-1|TRBD1|NA
TGTGCCAGCAGCATTAGGACAGGGAGGACTGAAGCTTTCTTT
CASSIRTGRTEAFF
>TRBV2|TRBJ2-6|NA|NA
TGTGCCAGCAGTGAAGAGGGGTCTGGGGCCAACGTCCTGACTTTC
CASSEEGSGANVLTF
>TRBV7-3|TRBJ2-5|TRBD2|NA
TGTGCCAGCAGCTCAGGGAGGGCTAGTGGGGCTGAGACCCAGTACTTC
CASSSGRASGAETQYF
>TRBV27|TRBJ1-2|NA|NA
TGTGCCAGCAGTTTTCGGGGTCGTTATGGCTACACCTTC
CASSFRGRYGYTF
>TRBV27|TRBJ1-5|TRBD1|NA
TGTGCCAGCAGTGTACAGGGGCGGGGCGATCCCCAGCATTTT
CASSVQGRGDPQHF
>TRBV18|TRBJ1-2|NA|NA
TGTGCCAGCTCACCACTTGTAACAGGCACCGATGGCTACACCTTC
CASSPLVTGTDGYTF
>TRBV14|TRBJ1-6|TRBD1|NA
TGTGCCAGCAGCCTCCGACAGGGCTCCTATAATTCACCCCTCCACTTT
CASSLRQGSYNSPLHF
>TRBV29-1|TRBJ2-5|TRBD1|NA
TGCAGCGCCCAGAATGGACAGGGATTCTGGGAGACCCAGTACTTC
CSAQNGQGFWETQYF
>TRBV3-1/TRBV3-2|TRBJ1-4|NA|NA
TGTGCCAGCAGCCATTGGAACAGGGCGGGCCAGAATGAAAAACTGTTTTTT
CASSHWNRAGQNEKLFF
>TRBV5-1|TRBJ2-1|TRBD2|NA
TGCGCCAGCAGCTTGGAGTCTAGCGGGGGGAGCAATGAGCAGTTCTTC
CASSLESSGGSNEQFF
>TRBV7-2|TRBJ1-3|TRBD1|NA
TGTGCCAGCAGCCTTCAGACAGGGGCGGGGGGAAACACCATATATTTT
CASSLQTGAGGNTIYF
>TRBV7-9|TRBJ1-2|NA|many
TGTGCCAGCAGCTTACAGGGCGTTGCGGGCTACACCTTC
CASSLQGVAGYTF
>TRBV19|TRBJ2-5|NA|NA
TGTGCCAGTAGTATAGAAGGCGGAGGCGGGGAGACCCAGTACTTC
CASSIEGGGGETQYF
>TRBV2|TRBJ2-2|TRBD1|NA
TGTGCCAGCAGTAGGACAGGGAACACCGGGGAGCTGTTTTTT
CASSRTGNTGELFF
>TRBV6-6|TRBJ2-3|NA|few
TGTGCCAGCCTCCTTAGGGGGAGCACAGATACGCAGTATTTT
CASLLRGSTDTQYF
>TRBV9|TRBJ2-3|NA|NA
TGTGCCAGCAGCCAGCGGTCAAACACAGATACGCAGTATTTT
CASSQRSNTDTQYF